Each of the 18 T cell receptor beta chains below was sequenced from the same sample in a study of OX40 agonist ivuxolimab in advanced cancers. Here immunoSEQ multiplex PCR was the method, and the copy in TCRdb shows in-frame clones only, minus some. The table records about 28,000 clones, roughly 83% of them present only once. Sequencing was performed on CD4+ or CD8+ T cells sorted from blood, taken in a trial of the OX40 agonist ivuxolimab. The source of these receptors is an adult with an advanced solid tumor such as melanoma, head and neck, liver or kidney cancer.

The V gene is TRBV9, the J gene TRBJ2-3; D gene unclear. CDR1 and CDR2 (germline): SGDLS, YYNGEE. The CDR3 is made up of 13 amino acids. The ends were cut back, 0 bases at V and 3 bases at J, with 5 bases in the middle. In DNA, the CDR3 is TGTGCCAGCAGCGTAGTGGGGACAGATACGCAGTATTTT. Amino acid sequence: CASSVVGTDTQYF.

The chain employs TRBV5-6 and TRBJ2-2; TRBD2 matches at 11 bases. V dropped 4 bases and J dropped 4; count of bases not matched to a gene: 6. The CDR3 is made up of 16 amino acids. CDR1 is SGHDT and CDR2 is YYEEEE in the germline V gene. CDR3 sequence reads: CASSHTSGRSTGELFF. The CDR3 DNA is TGTGCCAGCAGCCACACTAGCGGGAGATCCACCGGGGAGCTGTTTTTT.

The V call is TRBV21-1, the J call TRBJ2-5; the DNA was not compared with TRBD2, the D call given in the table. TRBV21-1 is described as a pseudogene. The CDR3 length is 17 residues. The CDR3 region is CASSNPRAGAHQETQYF. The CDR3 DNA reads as TGTGCCAGCAGCAACCCCAGAGCGGGAGCTCACCAAGAGACCCAGTACTTC.

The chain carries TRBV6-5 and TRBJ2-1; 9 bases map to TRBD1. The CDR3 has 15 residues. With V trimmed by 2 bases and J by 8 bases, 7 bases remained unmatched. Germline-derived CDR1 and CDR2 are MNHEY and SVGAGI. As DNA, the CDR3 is TGTGCCAGCAGTTACGCCGGGACAGGGCGGGATGAGCAGTTCTTC. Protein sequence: CASSYAGTGRDEQFF.

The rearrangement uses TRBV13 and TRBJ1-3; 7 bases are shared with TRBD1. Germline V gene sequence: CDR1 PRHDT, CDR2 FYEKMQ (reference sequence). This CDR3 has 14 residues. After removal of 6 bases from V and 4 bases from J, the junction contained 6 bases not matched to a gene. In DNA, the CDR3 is TGTGCCAGCAGACAGACAGGGCCCGGAAACACCATATATTTT. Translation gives CASRQTGPGNTIYF.

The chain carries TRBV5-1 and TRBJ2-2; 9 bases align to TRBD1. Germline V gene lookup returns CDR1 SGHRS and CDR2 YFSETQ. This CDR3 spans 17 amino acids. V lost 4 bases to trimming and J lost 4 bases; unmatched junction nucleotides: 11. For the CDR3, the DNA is TGCGCCAGCAGCCAGAAAAAGACAGGGGGAGGCACCGGGGAGCTGTTTTTT. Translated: CASSQKKTGGGTGELFF.

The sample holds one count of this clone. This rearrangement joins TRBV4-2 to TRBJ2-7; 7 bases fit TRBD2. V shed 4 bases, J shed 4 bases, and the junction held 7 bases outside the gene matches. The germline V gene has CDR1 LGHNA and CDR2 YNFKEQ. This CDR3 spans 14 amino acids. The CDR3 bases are TGTGCCAGCAGCCCCGCGGCGGGAGCGTACGAGCAGTACTTC. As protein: CASSPAAGAYEQYF.

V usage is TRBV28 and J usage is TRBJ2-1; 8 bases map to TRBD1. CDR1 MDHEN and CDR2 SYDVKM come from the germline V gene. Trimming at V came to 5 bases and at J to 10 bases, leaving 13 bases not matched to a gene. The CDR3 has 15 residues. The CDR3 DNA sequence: TGTGCCAGCAGTCCCTCCTTAGGACAGGGTGGCGAGCAGTTCTTC. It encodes CASSPSLGQGGEQFF.

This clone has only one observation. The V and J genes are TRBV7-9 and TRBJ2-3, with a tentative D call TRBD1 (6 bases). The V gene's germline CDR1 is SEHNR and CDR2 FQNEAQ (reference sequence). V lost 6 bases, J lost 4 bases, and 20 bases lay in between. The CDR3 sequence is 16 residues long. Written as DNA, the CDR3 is TGTGCCAGCAGTCATAACCGGGACACCCAGTCAGATACGCAGTATTTT. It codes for CASSHNRDTQSDTQYF.

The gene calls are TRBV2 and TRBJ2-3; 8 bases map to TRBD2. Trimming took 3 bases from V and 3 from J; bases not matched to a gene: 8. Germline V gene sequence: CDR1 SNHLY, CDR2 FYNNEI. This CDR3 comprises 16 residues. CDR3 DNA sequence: TGTGCCAGCAGTGAGGCTAGCGGGTGGCGGACAGATACGCAGTATTTT. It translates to CASSEASGWRTDTQYF.

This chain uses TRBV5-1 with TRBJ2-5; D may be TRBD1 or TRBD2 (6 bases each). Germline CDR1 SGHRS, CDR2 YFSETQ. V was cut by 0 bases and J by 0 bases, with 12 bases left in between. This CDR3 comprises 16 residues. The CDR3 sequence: CASSLEGGEYQETQYF. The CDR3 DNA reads TGCGCCAGCAGCTTGGAGGGGGGAGAGTACCAAGAGACCCAGTACTTC.

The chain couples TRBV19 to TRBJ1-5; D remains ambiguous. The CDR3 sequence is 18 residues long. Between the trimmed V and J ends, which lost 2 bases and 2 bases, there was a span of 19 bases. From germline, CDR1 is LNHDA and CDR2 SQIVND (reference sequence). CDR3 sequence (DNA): TGTGCCAGTAGTATACTCGGCCCCAGCGGAGTGGGCAATCAGCCCCAGCATTTT. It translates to CASSILGPSGVGNQPQHF.

The CDR3 sequence is CASTFPGLAGLNEQFF. CDR3 coding DNA: TGTGCCAGCACCTTTCCGGGACTAGCGGGACTTAATGAGCAGTTCTTC. The rearrangement uses TRBV11-2 and TRBJ2-1; TRBD2 aligns across 13 bases. The CDR3 spans 16 residues. Trimming cost V 7 bases and J 7 bases; bases outside gene matches: 10. CDR1 is SGHAT and CDR2 is FQNNGV in the germline V gene.

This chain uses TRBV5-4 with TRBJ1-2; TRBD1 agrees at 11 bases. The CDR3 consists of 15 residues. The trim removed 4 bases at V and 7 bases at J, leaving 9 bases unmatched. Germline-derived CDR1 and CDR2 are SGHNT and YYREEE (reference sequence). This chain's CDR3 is CASSTGQGAYFGYTF. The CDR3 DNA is TGTGCCAGCAGCACAGGACAGGGGGCGTATTTTGGCTACACCTTC.

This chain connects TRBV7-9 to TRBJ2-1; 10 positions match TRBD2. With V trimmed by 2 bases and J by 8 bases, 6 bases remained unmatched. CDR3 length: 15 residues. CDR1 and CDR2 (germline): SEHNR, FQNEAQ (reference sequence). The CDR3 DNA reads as TGTGCCAGCAGCTTACCGCTAGCGGGAGTGCATGAGCAGTTCTTC. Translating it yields CASSLPLAGVHEQFF.

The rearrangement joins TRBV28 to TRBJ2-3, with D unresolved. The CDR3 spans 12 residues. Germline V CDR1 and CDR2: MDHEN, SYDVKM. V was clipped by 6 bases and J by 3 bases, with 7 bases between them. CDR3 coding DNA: TGTGCCAGCAGCCCCGTTACAGATACGCAGTATTTT. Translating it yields CASSPVTDTQYF.

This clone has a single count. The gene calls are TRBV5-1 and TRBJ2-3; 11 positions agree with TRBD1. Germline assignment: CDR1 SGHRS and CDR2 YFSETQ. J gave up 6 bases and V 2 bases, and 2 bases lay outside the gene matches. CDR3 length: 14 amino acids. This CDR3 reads CASSFGQGADTQYF. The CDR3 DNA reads TGCGCCAGCAGCTTCGGACAGGGGGCCGATACGCAGTATTTT.

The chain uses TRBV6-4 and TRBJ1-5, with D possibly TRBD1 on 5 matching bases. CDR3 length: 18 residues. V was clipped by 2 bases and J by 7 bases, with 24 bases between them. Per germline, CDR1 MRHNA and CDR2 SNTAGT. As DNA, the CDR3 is TGTGCCAGCAGTGACCCGACCCTTAGGGCAGGGCTAGAGCAGCCCCAGCATTTT. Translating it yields CASSDPTLRAGLEQPQHF.